These T cell receptor beta chains were read from a single sample in a study of T cell repertoires in cytomegalovirus infection. TCRdb re-called the reads through MiXCR, storing one row per CDR3 protein. Here the sample spans about 180,000 distinct CDR3 sequences, around an eighth being singletons. The specimen sequenced was PBMCs. Receptors were obtained from a human donor in good health (CMV status not recorded). Some clones in this sample may be carry-over from other donors' samples. Both conserved end residues are part of each CDR3. D genes are given only for firm matches. For some rows the clone size is stated as once, few or many, or as a class when expanded; others skip it.

abundance,j_gene,d_gene,v_gene,CDR3nt,CDR3aa
-,TRBJ2-5,-,TRBV25-1,TGTGCCAGCAGTGAGAAGGATAGGGAGACCCAGTACTTC,CASSEKDRETQYF
many,TRBJ2-5,TRBD2,TRBV7-2,TGTGCCAGCAGCTCTAAAGCGGGAGGGAAAGAGACCCAGTACTTC,CASSSKAGGKETQYF
-,TRBJ2-7,TRBD1,TRBV7-9,TGTGCCAGCAGCTTAAGGGGACAGGGGGCTACCGAGCAGTACTTC,CASSLRGQGATEQYF
many,TRBJ1-2,-,TRBV29-1,TGCAGCGCTGGGGGCAGGGAAGGCGGCTACACCTTC,CSAGGREGGYTF
many,TRBJ1-5,-,TRBV28,TGTGCCAGCAGTTCACAAGGGGGTAGGGATCAGCCCCAGCATTTT,CASSSQGGRDQPQHF
-,TRBJ2-3,TRBD2,TRBV5-5,TGTGCCAGCAGCAAAGGACTAGCGGGAGATATAGATACGCAGTATTTT,CASSKGLAGDIDTQYF
-,TRBJ1-5,-,TRBV15,TGTGCCACCAGCACTAGACAGGCCCCCACTCAGCCCCAGCATTTT,CATSTRQAPTQPQHF
many,TRBJ1-1,-,TRBV19,TGTGCCAGTAGCCGTGCCCCGAACACTGAAGCTTTCTTT,CASSRAPNTEAFF
many,TRBJ1-1,-,TRBV6-2/TRBV6-3,TGTGCCAGCACCCAAGACGGGAACACTGAAGCTTTCTTT,CASTQDGNTEAFF
many,TRBJ1-1,TRBD1,TRBV7-3,TGTGCCAGCAGCTTACGGGCGACAGGGGGGGACACTGAAGCTTTCTTT,CASSLRATGGDTEAFF
many,TRBJ2-2,-,TRBV29-1,TGCAGCGTGCCGGGACACGGAAACACCGGGGAGCTGTTTTTT,CSVPGHGNTGELFF
few,TRBJ1-1,-,TRBV19,TGTGCCAGTAGTCTGGCGGACAGCCCGAACACTGAAGCTTTCTTT,CASSLADSPNTEAFF
-,TRBJ2-3,TRBD2,TRBV24-1,TGTGCCACCAGTGATCAATCTAGCGGGAACCCGGATACGCAGTATTTT,CATSDQSSGNPDTQYF
few,TRBJ2-2,-,TRBV7-8,TGTGCCAGCAGCCGCGACCCTAACACCGGGGAGCTGTTTTTT,CASSRDPNTGELFF
-,TRBJ1-1,-,TRBV6-6,TGTGCCAGCAGTCCCGGGACACTCCTAGCTTTCTTT,CASSPGTLLAFF
many,TRBJ2-6,-,TRBV7-8,TGTGCCAGCAGCTTAGTGGCGGGATCAGCTGGGGCCAACGTCCTGACTTTC,CASSLVAGSAGANVLTF
-,TRBJ2-1,-,TRBV18,TGTGCCAGCTCACCACTCGGGAATGTGGGATACAATGAGCAGTTCTTC,CASSPLGNVGYNEQFF
many,TRBJ2-7,TRBD1,TRBV29-1,TGCAGCGCCCGGCTAAATCGTGGACAGGGGAAACCCTACGAGCAGTACTTC,CSARLNRGQGKPYEQYF
-,TRBJ2-1,-,TRBV12-5,TGTGCTAGTGGTTACGGGTACAATGAGCAGTTCTTC,CASGYGYNEQFF
many,TRBJ1-1,-,TRBV6-1,TGTGCCAGCAGTAAACAAATACCGAGGGGTGTCACTGAAGCTTTCTTT,CASSKQIPRGVTEAFF
many,TRBJ1-4,-,TRBV7-2,TGTGCCAGCAGCTTACCCCCGGGACGTGTGGCTAATGAAAAACTGTTTTTT,CASSLPPGRVANEKLFF
few,TRBJ2-3,-,TRBV7-2,TGTGCCAGCAGCTTAGATACGGGCACAGATACGCAGTATTTT,CASSLDTGTDTQYF
-,TRBJ2-4,-,TRBV5-4,TGTGCCAGCAGCTCGAACCTCGGAGGGATAGCCAAAAACATTCAGTACTTC,CASSSNLGGIAKNIQYF
many,TRBJ1-1,-,TRBV19,TGTGCCAGTTCTCCCCCCTTCGACGAGACTGAAGCTTTCTTT,CASSPPFDETEAFF
-,TRBJ1-5,TRBD1,TRBV2,TGTGCCAGCAGTCGCGGGACAGAAAGCAATCAGCCCCAGCATTTT,CASSRGTESNQPQHF
few,TRBJ2-6,TRBD1,TRBV20-1,TGCAGTGCCCGGGACAGGAACTCTGGGGCCAACGTCCTGACTTTC,CSARDRNSGANVLTF
few,TRBJ2-7,-,TRBV29-1,TGCAGCGTTGGGCCCCGCGGCACCCCGAGGGACGAGCAGTACTTC,CSVGPRGTPRDEQYF
many,TRBJ1-1,TRBD1,TRBV19,TGTGCCAGTAGTATGCCTTCACAGACAGGGGATGAAGCTTTCTTT,CASSMPSQTGDEAFF
-,TRBJ2-1,-,TRBV5-8,TGTGCCAGCACCCCTCGGGCAGGGGGGTGGCTCAATGAGCAGTTCTTC,CASTPRAGGWLNEQFF
few,TRBJ2-1,-,TRBV11-2,TGTGCCAGCAGCTCAGACCGGGGGAGTCATGAGCAGTTCTTC,CASSSDRGSHEQFF
few,TRBJ2-6,-,TRBV2,TGTGCCAGCAAGGAGGGGAGGTTGGTCTCTGGGGCCAACGTCCTGACTTTC,CASKEGRLVSGANVLTF
many,TRBJ2-7,TRBD2,TRBV11-3,TGTGCCAGCAGCTTATCCCGGGGGGATTCCTACGAGCAGTACTTC,CASSLSRGDSYEQYF
many,TRBJ2-7,-,TRBV12-3/TRBV12-4,TGTGCCAGCAGTTTTGGCGGGCGGACCCTAACCTACGAGCAGTACTTC,CASSFGGRTLTYEQYF
many,TRBJ1-5,TRBD1,TRBV7-2,TGTGCCAGCAGCTCCCAGGGACAGAGCAATCAGCCCCAGCATTTT,CASSSQGQSNQPQHF
many,TRBJ2-3,TRBD2,TRBV15,TGTGCCACCAGCAGGTGGCTAGCGGGAGCGGGGGATACGCAGTATTTT,CATSRWLAGAGDTQYF
many,TRBJ2-5,TRBD2,TRBV6-1,TGTGCCAGCAGTGAAGCACGAGCGGGAGCCGCGAACAGGGAGACCCAGTACTTC,CASSEARAGAANRETQYF
many,TRBJ2-1,-,TRBV10-3,TGTGCCACCCTTAGGAGGGGATTTTACAATGAGCAGTTCTTC,CATLRRGFYNEQFF
many,TRBJ1-4,TRBD1,TRBV7-9,TGTGCCAGCAGCTGGGGACAGCGAAATGAAAAACTGTTTTTT,CASSWGQRNEKLFF
many,TRBJ1-5,-,TRBV7-2,TGTGCCAGCAGTCGGGAGCAGGGAAGAGATCAGCCCCAGCATTTT,CASSREQGRDQPQHF
many,TRBJ1-5,TRBD1,TRBV12-3/TRBV12-4,TGTGCCAGCCGCGTGGGACAGGGTGGAGGCCAGCCCCAGCATTTT,CASRVGQGGGQPQHF
few,TRBJ1-3,-,TRBV9,TGTGCCAGCAGCGGGGTAGGAAACACCATATATTTT,CASSGVGNTIYF
many,TRBJ1-6,-,TRBV7-2,TGTGCCAGCAGCCTGGCGGGGACGGGGAATTCACCCCTCCACTTT,CASSLAGTGNSPLHF
few,TRBJ1-1,-,TRBV20-1,TGCAGTGCTAGAGATCGGGCGGGTAGGTATACTGAAGCTTTCTTT,CSARDRAGRYTEAFF